Each of the 28 T cell receptor beta chains below was sequenced from the same sample in a study of OX40 agonist ivuxolimab in advanced cancers. Measured with immunoSEQ multiplex PCR; TCRdb has only the in-frame clones, and not every one. This sample has roughly 65,000 clones, with roughly 87% found just once. The material sequenced was CD4+ or CD8+ T cells sorted from blood, taken in a trial of the OX40 agonist ivuxolimab. The receptors shown here come from an adult with an advanced solid tumor such as melanoma, head and neck, liver or kidney cancer.

The gene calls are TRBV5-1 and TRBJ2-7; D perhaps matches TRBD1 (6 bases). Germline CDR1 is SGHRS and CDR2 is YFSETQ. Deletions cut 7 bases from V and 5 bases from J, with 16 bases between. This CDR3 spans 13 amino acids. The CDR3 region is CASGVGARDEQYF. CDR3 nucleotides: TGCGCCAGCGGCGTGGGGGCGCGCGACGAGCAGTACTTC. Combining the CDR3 with reference TRBV5-1 and TRBJ2-7 gives the whole variable domain KAGVTQTPRYLIKTRGQQVTLSCSPISGHRSVSWYQQTPGQGLQFLFEYFSETQRNKGNFPGRFSGRQFSNSRSEMNVSTLELGDSALYLCASGVGARDEQYFGPGTRLTVT.

CDR3 amino acids: CASSLETGNQPQHF. CDR3 nucleotide sequence: TGTGCCAGCAGCTTAGAGACAGGTAATCAGCCCCAGCATTTT. The rearrangement links TRBV7-2 to TRBJ1-5, with a tentative D call TRBD1 (6 bases). The CDR3 has 14 residues. CDR1 SGHTA and CDR2 FQGNSA come from the germline V gene. Trimming left V 1 base short and J 4 bases short, with 8 bases between.

The V and J genes are TRBV5-1 and TRBJ2-3; D is possibly TRBD2 (7 bases). From germline, CDR1 is SGHRS and CDR2 YFSETQ. The germline V and J ends were trimmed by 3 bases and 2 bases, with 16 bases remaining between them. The CDR3 sequence is 16 residues long. This CDR3 reads CASSSQSRGATDTQYF. The CDR3, as DNA: TGCGCCAGCAGCTCGCAAAGCCGGGGGGCCACAGATACGCAGTATTTT.

CDR3 residues: CASSSAGRGFTDTQYF. The CDR3 bases are TGTGCCAGCAGCTCGGCGGGTCGCGGATTCACAGATACGCAGTATTTT. This chain uses TRBV5-4 with TRBJ2-3; a weak D match, TRBD2 (5 bases). The CDR3 contains 16 residues. Germline values: CDR1 SGHNT, CDR2 YYREEE (reference sequence). Trimming cost V 3 bases and J 2 bases, with 16 bases left between them.

The rearrangement links TRBV7-8 to TRBJ1-2, with D unresolved. The CDR3 is made up of 15 amino acids. From germline, CDR1 is SGHVS and CDR2 FQNEAQ. V was pared by 1 base and J by 3 bases, with 12 bases between. The chain's CDR3 is CASSLGRERDYGYTF. The CDR3 region has the DNA TGTGCCAGCAGCTTAGGGCGGGAGAGGGACTATGGCTACACCTTC.

The chain is built from TRBV15 and TRBJ2-3; a weak D match, TRBD2 (6 bases). V was pared by 8 bases and J by 1 base, with 16 bases between. CDR3 length equals 15 residues. CDR1 is LNHNV, CDR2 YYDKDF, per germline (reference sequence). CDR3 region: CATGGASTRTDTQYF. The CDR3 DNA reads as TGTGCCACCGGCGGGGCCAGCACCCGCACAGATACGCAGTATTTT.

The chain links TRBV5-4 to TRBJ2-3; 10 bases match TRBD1. From germline, CDR1 is SGHNT and CDR2 YYREEE (reference sequence). The junction had 5 bases not matched to a gene; V was cut back by 3 bases and J by 4 bases. The CDR3 is 15 residues long. The CDR3 nucleotides are TGTGCCAGCAGCTCGCCCGGGACAGGGGCAGATACGCAGTATTTT. Translation gives CASSSPGTGADTQYF.

V usage is TRBV5-8 and J usage is TRBJ1-4, with D possibly matching TRBD1 (5 bases). The germline V gene has CDR1 SGHTS and CDR2 YDEGEE. The CDR3 sequence is 14 residues long. V was shortened by 0 bases and J by 10 bases, with 13 bases between the two germline ends. DNA of the CDR3: TGTGCCAGCAGCTTGGCCAGGGACCGCCCAAAACTGTTTTTT. Translated: CASSLARDRPKLFF.

The rearrangement links TRBV4-1 to TRBJ2-2; 10 bases align to TRBD1. CDR3 size: 19 residues. Losses at the gene ends were 0 bases for V and 0 bases for J; bases not matched to a gene: 7. CDR1 is MGHRA and CDR2 is YSYEKL in the germline V gene. The chain's CDR3 is CASSQDRDRGYPNTGELFF. The CDR3, as DNA: TGCGCCAGCAGCCAAGACCGGGACAGGGGATATCCGAACACCGGGGAGCTGTTTTTT.

The chain joins TRBV27 to TRBJ2-3, with D tentatively TRBD1 or TRBD2 (6 bases each). This CDR3 comprises 14 residues. Germline CDR1 MNHEY, CDR2 SMNVEV (reference sequence). V shed 3 bases and J shed 4 bases, with 11 bases lying between them. CDR3 nucleotides: TGTGCCAGCAGTTTGGGGGGCGGGTCAGATACGCAGTATTTT. It specifies CASSLGGGSDTQYF.

This clone appeared a single time. The chain carries TRBV5-8 and TRBJ1-1; TRBD1 is a possible D gene (5 bases). CDR3 length: 14 amino acids. Germline V gene lookup returns CDR1 SGHTS and CDR2 YDEGEE. V lost 4 bases, J lost 6 bases, and 16 bases lay in between. This CDR3 reads CASSQELRGSEAFF. The CDR3, as DNA: TGTGCCAGCAGCCAAGAGTTGAGGGGATCTGAAGCTTTCTTT.

The chain employs TRBV6-6 and TRBJ2-5, with 10 bases identical to TRBD1. This CDR3 spans 14 amino acids. Germline V gene sequence: CDR1 MNHNY, CDR2 SVGAGI (reference sequence). Trimming removed 6 bases from V and 4 bases from J; junction bases left unmatched: 5. This CDR3 is CASRMGQGLETQYF. CDR3 in DNA: TGTGCCAGCAGAATGGGACAGGGGTTAGAGACCCAGTACTTC.

The chain has TRBV5-1 and TRBJ2-1, with D maybe TRBD1 (5 bases). With 3 bases removed from V and 2 bases from J, the gap between germline ends came to 18 bases. Germline V gives CDR1 SGHRS, CDR2 YFSETQ. CDR3 length: 17 residues. In DNA, the CDR3 is TGCGCCAGCAGCTCTGCCTTGGGGCGACTGACCTACAATGAGCAGTTCTTC. Encoded protein: CASSSALGRLTYNEQFF. Using reference TRBV5-1 and TRBJ2-1 for the parts outside the CDR3, the full variable domain is KAGVTQTPRYLIKTRGQQVTLSCSPISGHRSVSWYQQTPGQGLQFLFEYFSETQRNKGNFPGRFSGRQFSNSRSEMNVSTLELGDSALYLCASSSALGRLTYNEQFFGPGTRLTVL.

CDR3 bases: TGCGCCAGCAGCCAAGCAGCAGGGATAGCAACTAATGAAAAACTGTTTTTT. Its protein product is CASSQAAGIATNEKLFF. The chain has TRBV4-3 and TRBJ1-4; D is perhaps TRBD1 (5 bases). The CDR3 is made up of 17 amino acids. V lost 1 base to trimming and J lost 0 bases, with 12 bases between them. Per germline, CDR1 LGHNA and CDR2 YSLEER.

In this sample, this clone turned up once. The V and J genes are TRBV10-2 and TRBJ2-5; unclear D gene. Trimming cost V 6 bases and J 4 bases, with 9 bases left between them. The CDR3 length is 12 residues. Germline CDR1 is WSHSY and CDR2 is SAAADI. The CDR3 here is CASRTSAETQYF. The DNA of the CDR3 is TGCGCCAGCAGGACGAGTGCAGAGACCCAGTACTTC.

The rearrangement joins TRBV10-3 to TRBJ2-7; 10 bases map to TRBD2. CDR1 ENHRY and CDR2 SYGVKD come from the germline V gene. The CDR3 is 18 amino acids. V was pared by 6 bases and J by 7 bases, with 21 bases of the junction left unmatched. This CDR3 is CAIRAGTASGGLNWEQYF. CDR3 nucleotides: TGTGCCATCAGGGCCGGGACAGCTAGCGGGGGCCTGAACTGGGAGCAGTACTTC.

The V and J genes are TRBV5-1 and TRBJ2-2, with TRBD1 identical over 9 bases. This CDR3 has 14 amino acids. The V and J ends lost 4 bases and 6 bases, in that order; junction bases with no gene match: 4. In germline, CDR1 is SGHRS, CDR2 YFSETQ. The CDR3: CASSRTGVPGELFF. In nucleotides, the CDR3 is TGCGCCAGCAGCCGGACAGGGGTACCCGGGGAGCTGTTTTTT.

This sequence joins TRBV6-6 and TRBJ1-6; D ambiguous. Germline lookup yields CDR1 MNHNY and CDR2 SVGAGI (reference sequence). The CDR3 contains 13 residues. With 5 bases removed from V and 9 bases from J, the gap between germline ends came to 11 bases. In nucleotides, the CDR3 is TGTGCCAGCAGTCCCACTCCCCTTTCACCCCTCCACTTT. Its translation is CASSPTPLSPLHF.

This sequence joins TRBV11-2 and TRBJ2-7; maybe TRBD2 (7 bases). The V gene's germline CDR1 is SGHAT and CDR2 FQNNGV. The CDR3 extends over 15 amino acids. With 2 bases removed from V and 0 bases from J, the gap between germline ends came to 11 bases. CDR3 nucleotides: TGTGCCAGCAGCTTAAGGGGGGGTGACTCCTACGAGCAGTACTTC. Translating it yields CASSLRGGDSYEQYF.

V is TRBV7-8 and J is TRBJ1-4, with 8 bases aligning to TRBD1. This CDR3 is 16 amino acids long. Germline V gene sequence: CDR1 SGHVS, CDR2 FQNEAQ. The V gene end was trimmed by 1 base and the J gene end by 7 bases; junction bases not matched to a gene: 8. In nucleotides, the CDR3 is TGTGCCAGCAGCTTAGTCTCCGGACAGGGTGGTGAAAAACTGTTTTTT. This translates into CASSLVSGQGGEKLFF. The complete variable domain, with remaining parts taken from reference TRBV7-8 and TRBJ1-4, reads GAGVSQSPRYKVAKRGQDVALRCDPISGHVSLFWYQQALGQGPEFLTYFQNEAQLDKSGLPSDRFFAERPEGSVSTLKIQRTQQEDSAVYLCASSLVSGQGGEKLFFGSGTQLSVL.

The chain links TRBV21-1 to TRBJ1-6; the table's D gene call, TRBD1, was not cross checked with the DNA. TRBV21-1 is shown as a pseudogene. This CDR3 contains 18 residues. For the CDR3, the DNA is TGTGCCAGCAGCAAAGAATTGGGTAACAGTGCTTACAATTCACCCCTCCACTTT. It codes for CASSKELGNSAYNSPLHF.

The V and J genes are TRBV6-5 and TRBJ1-5; TRBD1 agrees at 9 bases. V gave up 4 bases and J gave up 2 bases; unmatched junction bases: 6. The germline V gene encodes CDR1 MNHEY and CDR2 SVGAGI. This CDR3 spans 16 amino acids. The CDR3 DNA is TGTGCCAGCAGTTTGGGACAGGGTGTCGGCAATCAGCCCCAGCATTTT. It translates to CASSLGQGVGNQPQHF.

This clone has more than one count but fewer than ten. The CDR3 spells CASRVEPKNIQYF. The CDR3 nucleotides read TGTGCCAGCCGAGTGGAACCCAAAAACATTCAGTACTTC. The gene calls are TRBV2 and TRBJ2-4; no clear D gene. The CDR3 is 13 residues long. The V end lost 8 bases, the J end lost 2 bases, and 10 bases lay between the germline ends. CDR1 and CDR2 from the germline V gene are SNHLY and FYNNEI.

The J gene is TRBJ2-3, the V gene TRBV19, with 7 bases lining up with TRBD1. The V gene end was trimmed by 3 bases and the J gene end by 2 bases; junction bases not matched to a gene: 5. Germline V gives CDR1 LNHDA, CDR2 SQIVND (reference sequence). The CDR3 has 15 amino acids. CDR3 DNA sequence: TGTGCCAGTAGTATGGGGACAGTAAACACAGATACGCAGTATTTT. Its translation: CASSMGTVNTDTQYF.

This clone has a handful of counts. The gene calls are TRBV19 and TRBJ1-1, with D unresolved. The CDR3 loop spans 14 amino acids. Trimming pared 3 bases from V and 5 bases from J, leaving 13 bases between. In germline, CDR1 is LNHDA, CDR2 SQIVND (reference sequence). CDR3 sequence reads: CASSITGGWTEAFF. Written as DNA, the CDR3 is TGTGCCAGTAGTATCACTGGAGGGTGGACTGAAGCTTTCTTT.

The genes are TRBV5-8 and TRBJ2-5; a weak D match, TRBD2 (5 bases). Trimming took off 7 bases at V and 7 bases at J, with 14 bases between the two ends. The CDR3 totals 12 residues. Germline V gene sequence: CDR1 SGHTS, CDR2 YDEGEE. The CDR3 reads CASVPLRGTQYF. The DNA for the CDR3 is TGTGCCAGCGTTCCCTTACGGGGGACCCAGTACTTC.

This sequence joins TRBV11-3 and TRBJ1-2, with 10 nucleotides matching TRBD1. Germline V gives CDR1 SGHNT, CDR2 YENEEA. CDR3 length equals 16 residues. After removal of 0 bases from V and 4 bases from J, the junction contained 5 bases not matched to a gene. CDR3 in amino acids: CASSLEDRGDVYGYTF. Here the CDR3 DNA reads TGTGCCAGCAGCTTAGAGGACAGGGGGGATGTCTATGGCTACACCTTC.

The V gene is TRBV7-8, the J gene TRBJ1-2, with D possibly being TRBD1 (5 bases). Germline loops: CDR1 SGHVS, CDR2 FQNEAQ. Between the trimmed V and J ends, which lost 0 bases and 1 base, there was a span of 15 bases. The CDR3 sequence is 17 residues long. DNA of the CDR3: TGTGCCAGCAGCTTAGCGGGGCCGGGGCCGATTAACTATGGCTACACCTTC. It translates to CASSLAGPGPINYGYTF.